This TCR beta chain comes out of a study of cytomegalovirus exposure and HLA in healthy donors. The trim removed 0 bases at V and 3 bases at J, leaving 9 bases unmatched. The germline gives CDR1 ENHRY, CDR2 SYGVKD. The CDR3 covers 18 residues. The PCR used 60 Vbeta and 13 Jbeta primers. The assay was immunoSEQ multiplex PCR, and TCRdb's table has in-frame clones only and misses some. The table records 77,000 or so clones, 75% of them present only once. Overall study results and limits: The study flagged some 170 TCR beta chains as cytomegalovirus-associated. A likely sequencing artifact accounted for one observed cluster of highly shared sequence variants. Across donors, sequencing depth was assumed by presence/absence analyses to be roughly uniform. Reports described diagnosis of cytomegalovirus status by the classifier as highly specific and sensitive.

Details on this clone: The antigen remains undetermined.

Sequences were obtained from PBMCs. This clonotype originated in a woman aged 40 to 50 in good health and CMV-seronegative. This chain joins TRBV10-3 and TRBJ2-5, with 11 bases lining up with TRBD2. The CDR3 region is CAISESVSGRAREETQYF. The CDR3 DNA reads as TGTGCCATCAGTGAGTCTGTTAGCGGGAGGGCTCGGGAAGAGACCCAGTACTTC.